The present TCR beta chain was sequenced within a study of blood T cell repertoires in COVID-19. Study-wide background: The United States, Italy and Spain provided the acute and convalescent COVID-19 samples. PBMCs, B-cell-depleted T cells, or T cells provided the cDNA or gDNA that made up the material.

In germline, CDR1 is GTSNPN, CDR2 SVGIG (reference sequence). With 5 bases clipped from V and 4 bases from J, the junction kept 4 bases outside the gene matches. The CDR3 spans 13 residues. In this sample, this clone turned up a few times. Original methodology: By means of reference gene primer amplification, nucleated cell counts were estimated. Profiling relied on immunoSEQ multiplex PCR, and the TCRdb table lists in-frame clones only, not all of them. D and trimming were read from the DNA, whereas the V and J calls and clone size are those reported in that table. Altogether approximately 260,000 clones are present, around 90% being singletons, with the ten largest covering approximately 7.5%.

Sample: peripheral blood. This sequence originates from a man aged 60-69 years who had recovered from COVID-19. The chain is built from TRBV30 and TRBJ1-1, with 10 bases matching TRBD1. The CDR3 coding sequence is TGTGCCTGGGGGACAGGGGTAGCCACTGAAGCTTTCTTT. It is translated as CAWGTGVATEAFF.